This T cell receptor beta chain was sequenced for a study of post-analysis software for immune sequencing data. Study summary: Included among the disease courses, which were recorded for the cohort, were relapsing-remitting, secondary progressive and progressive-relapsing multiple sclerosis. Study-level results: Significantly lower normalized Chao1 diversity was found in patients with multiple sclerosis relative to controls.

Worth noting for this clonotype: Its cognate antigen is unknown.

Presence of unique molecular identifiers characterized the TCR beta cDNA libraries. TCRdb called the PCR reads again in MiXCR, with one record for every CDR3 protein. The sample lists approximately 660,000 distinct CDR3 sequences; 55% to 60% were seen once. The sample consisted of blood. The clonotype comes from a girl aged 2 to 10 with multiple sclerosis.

The CDR3 DNA reads as TGTGCCAGCAGCTGGACAGGAGATAATGAAAAACTGTTTTTT. It encodes CASSWTGDNEKLFF. This chain joins TRBV5-5 and TRBJ1-4; 7 bases match TRBD1. Germline-derived CDR1 and CDR2 are SGHKS and YYEKEE (reference sequence). V lost 3 bases to trimming and J lost 4 bases; unmatched junction nucleotides: 3. The CDR3 runs to 14 residues.